This T cell receptor (beta chain) originates from a study of blood T cell repertoires in COVID-19. This clone was recorded once. CDR1 is SNHLY and CDR2 is FYNNEI in the germline V gene. Trimming shortened V by 7 bases and J by 6 bases, and 27 bases separated the two germline ends. The CDR3 has 18 residues. Produced via immunoSEQ multiplex PCR; TCRdb's table is partial and in-frame only. The table shows about 28,000 clones, with roughly 85% occurring only once. V and J are TRBV2 and TRBJ2-2; D may be TRBD2 (6 bases). The TCR sequence derives from a human donor in a cohort sampled during active COVID-19. Sample: peripheral blood. Here the CDR3 reads CASTMNPYVGGIAGELFF. In DNA form, the CDR3 reads TGTGCCAGCACCATGAATCCCTATGTGGGGGGAATCGCCGGGGAGCTGTTTTTT.